The 14 T cell receptor beta chains listed next were all sequenced from one sample in a study of cytomegalovirus exposure and HLA in healthy donors. Primers included in the PCR were 60 Vbeta and 13 Jbeta primers. Data came from immunoSEQ multiplex PCR; TCRdb stores just in-frame clones and leaves some out. The sample holds under 200,000 clones, 70% to 80% seen once. The sample was PBMCs. The origin of the receptors is a male donor in good health and CMV-seropositive.

The V and J genes are TRBV7-2 and TRBJ2-7, with 10 bases identical to TRBD2. Germline CDR1 SGHTA, CDR2 FQGNSA. The V and J ends lost 2 bases and 1 base, in that order; junction bases with no gene match: 11. This CDR3 contains 18 residues. The CDR3 loop reads CASSLSTGTSVLSYEQYF. The CDR3 bases are TGTGCCAGCAGCTTATCCACCGGGACTAGCGTACTATCCTACGAGCAGTACTTC.

V and J are TRBV7-9 and TRBJ2-1; 9 nucleotides agree with TRBD2. Germline loops: CDR1 SEHNR, CDR2 FQNEAQ (reference sequence). This CDR3 is 14 amino acids long. The V and J ends lost 3 bases and 4 bases, in that order; junction bases with no gene match: 1. CDR3 amino acids: CASSFGLAYNEQFF. As DNA, the CDR3 is TGTGCCAGCAGCTTCGGACTAGCGTACAATGAGCAGTTCTTC.

V usage is TRBV30 and J usage is TRBJ1-2; D is perhaps TRBD1 (6 bases). Germline CDR1 GTSNPN, CDR2 SVGIG (reference sequence). V lost 4 bases and J lost 5, with 17 bases in between. This CDR3 is 14 amino acids long. CDR3 loop: CAWTVGGTRYGYTF. As DNA, the CDR3 is TGTGCCTGGACCGTAGGGGGGACTAGGTATGGCTACACCTTC.

This clone was counted a few times. The chain recombines TRBV7-2 with TRBJ2-1, with 12 bases matching TRBD1. This CDR3 is built from 18 residues. The V segment lost 4 bases and the J segment 7 bases; nucleotides outside the gene matches: 14. In germline, CDR1 is SGHTA, CDR2 FQGNSA. The CDR3 reads CASSSRPGTGGGRNEQFF. For the CDR3, the DNA is TGTGCCAGCAGCTCTCGTCCCGGGACAGGGGGCGGGCGAAATGAGCAGTTCTTC.

Regarding this clone: A read error may account for a junction end that differs from germline. The chain combines TRBV28 with TRBJ2-3; TRBD2 might be the D (5 bases). The CDR3 consists of 11 residues. Germline CDR1 reads MDHEN; CDR2 reads SYDVKM. CDR3 protein: CIGGYTDTQYF. In DNA form, the CDR3 reads TGCATTGGCGGGTACACAGATACGCAGTATTTT.

This clone was picked up one time. This chain connects TRBV7-2 to TRBJ2-3; 7 bases are a match to TRBD1. This CDR3 comprises 12 residues. Looked up from germline, CDR1 is SGHTA and CDR2 is FQGNSA. The V segment lost 5 bases and the J segment 14 bases; nucleotides outside the gene matches: 10. The DNA of the CDR3 is TGTGCCAGCAGCCTCGGTCAGGGGGTCAGGTATTTT. It yields the protein CASSLGQGVRYF.

The DNA for the CDR3 is TGTGCCACCCCTACGGGGACACCGTCCTACGAGCAGTACTTC. Its protein product is CATPTGTPSYEQYF. The J gene is TRBJ2-7, the V gene TRBV21-1; the table's D gene call, TRBD1, was not cross checked with the DNA. TRBV21-1 constitutes a pseudogene. This CDR3 spans 14 amino acids.

The chain recombines TRBV7-9 with TRBJ2-1, with 7 bases aligning to TRBD1. V was pared by 1 base and J by 7 bases, with 13 bases of the junction left unmatched. Germline V gives CDR1 SEHNR, CDR2 FQNEAQ (reference sequence). The CDR3 consists of 17 residues. CDR3 sequence: CASSLGTGNPKGNEQFF. The CDR3 coding sequence is TGTGCCAGCAGCTTAGGGACAGGAAATCCCAAAGGAAATGAGCAGTTCTTC.

The chain has TRBV4-3 and TRBJ1-4; D gene uncertain. V gave up 0 bases and J gave up 8 bases, with 16 bases separating them. CDR1 and CDR2 from the germline V gene are LGHNA and YSLEER. The CDR3 sequence is 16 residues long. CDR3 residues: CASSQDKPSSGEKLFF. CDR3 in DNA: TGCGCCAGCAGCCAAGATAAGCCGAGTTCAGGAGAAAAACTGTTTTTT.

The rearrangement uses TRBV5-4 and TRBJ2-1, with D hard to call. The germline V gene encodes CDR1 SGHNT and CDR2 YYREEE (reference sequence). This CDR3 spans 18 amino acids. V was trimmed by 1 base and J by 0 bases, leaving 17 bases between them. CDR3 in amino acids: CASSLMVLAAFSYNEQFF. The CDR3 DNA is TGTGCCAGCAGCTTGATGGTATTAGCTGCCTTCTCCTACAATGAGCAGTTCTTC.

The chain carries TRBV18 and TRBJ1-5; 8 bases align to TRBD1. The CDR3 consists of 17 residues. Germline V gives CDR1 KGHSH, CDR2 LQKENI. J lost 5 bases, V lost 6 bases, and 15 bases had no gene match. CDR3 loop: CASSPPNRGTGHQPQHF. CDR3 DNA: TGTGCCAGCTCCCCTCCGAATAGGGGGACAGGACATCAGCCCCAGCATTTT.

The chain combines TRBV7-2 with TRBJ2-1; 9 nucleotides agree with TRBD2. The CDR3 is 15 residues long. CDR1 and CDR2 from the germline V gene are SGHTA and FQGNSA. Unmatched junction bases numbered 2, after V lost 5 bases and J lost 0 bases. CDR3 protein: CASSISGSSYNEQFF. The CDR3 bases are TGTGCCAGCAGCATTAGCGGGAGCTCCTACAATGAGCAGTTCTTC. Complete variable domain (other parts from reference TRBV7-2 and TRBJ2-1): GAGVSQSPSNKVTEKGKDVELRCDPISGHTALYWYRQSLGQGLEFLIYFQGNSAPDKSGLPSDRFSAERTGGSVSTLTIQRTQQEDSAVYLCASSISGSSYNEQFFGPGTRLTVL.

This chain joins TRBV18 and TRBJ1-5, with 7 bases matching TRBD1. This CDR3 is built from 14 residues. With 6 bases clipped from V and 8 bases from J, the junction kept 10 bases outside the gene matches. Germline V gene data show CDR1 as KGHSH and CDR2 as LQKENI. CDR3 DNA sequence: TGTGCCAGCTCCAGAGACAGGGTCCAGGAGCCCCAGCATTTT. This translates into CASSRDRVQEPQHF.

The chain links TRBV9 to TRBJ1-4, with D perhaps matching TRBD1 (5 bases). The germline CDR1 and CDR2 sequences are SGDLS and YYNGEE. The CDR3 spans 15 residues. The V gene lost 0 bases and the J gene lost 11 bases, with 17 bases spanning the gap. This CDR3 is CASSVGAQGTGKLFF. For the CDR3, the DNA is TGTGCCAGCAGCGTAGGTGCCCAGGGTACTGGCAAACTGTTTTTT. Drawing the rest from reference TRBV9 and TRBJ1-4, the complete variable domain is DSGVTQTPKHLITATGQRVTLRCSPRSGDLSVYWYQQSLDQGLQFLIQYYNGEERAKGNILERFSAQQFPDLHSELNLSSLELGDSALYFCASSVGAQGTGKLFFGSGTQLSVL.